A selection of T cell receptor beta chains follows, all from one sample in a study of cytomegalovirus exposure and HLA in healthy donors. Sequenced by immunoSEQ multiplex PCR; TCRdb stores in-frame clones only, minus some. The sample lists 130,000 or so clones; roughly 90% were seen once. Sequencing was performed on PBMCs. The receptors originated from a woman aged 18 to 35 in good health and CMV-seronegative. CDR3s include the opening cysteine and the closing phenylalanine or tryptophan. Each record gives: CDR3 DNA, CDR3 protein, clone size, J gene, D gene, V gene, CDR3 length. The D gene is left open where the match is weak. For some rows the clone size is stated as once, few or many, or as a class when expanded; others skip it.

TGTGCCAGCAGCTATTCCCCGGGGAGCTCCTACAATGAGCAGTTCTTC,CASSYSPGSSYNEQFF,once,TRBJ2-1,NA,TRBV7-6,16
TGTGCCAGCAGAGCTACAGGGCTATTGGGTACGCAGTATTTT,CASRATGLLGTQYF,NA,TRBJ2-3,NA,TRBV28,14
TGTGCCAGTAGTGAAAGGACAGGATTAGGCTACACCTTC,CASSERTGLGYTF,NA,TRBJ1-2,TRBD1,TRBV19,13
TGCGCCAGCAGCGGCCTAGCGGGGAGTTACGAGCAGTACTTC,CASSGLAGSYEQYF,NA,TRBJ2-7,TRBD2,TRBV5-1,14
TGCGCCAGCAGCCTAGGACAGGGAATGTATTACGAGCAGTACTTC,CASSLGQGMYYEQYF,once,TRBJ2-7,TRBD1,TRBV5-1,15
TGTGCCAGCGGACAACAGGGCACTGAAGCTTTCTTT,CASGQQGTEAFF,NA,TRBJ1-1,NA,TRBV2,12
TGTGCCAGCAGCTTAGGTCGGCGGGAGGTCTCCTACGAGCAGTACTTC,CASSLGRREVSYEQYF,NA,TRBJ2-7,TRBD2,TRBV11-2,16
TGTGCCAGCAGCCCCTATACAGGGGCTAGACTGTTTTTT,CASSPYTGARLFF,NA,TRBJ1-4,TRBD1,TRBV7-9,13
TGCGCCAGCAGCCCCCAACAGGGAAGGGGCTACGAGCAGTACTTC,CASSPQQGRGYEQYF,NA,TRBJ2-7,NA,TRBV4-1,15
TGTGCCAGCAGTTGGGGGGACGGGACTTACAATGAGCAGTTCTTC,CASSWGDGTYNEQFF,NA,TRBJ2-1,NA,TRBV25-1,15
TGTGCCAGCAGCGTAGGCCCCCGACAGGCCCACGAGCAGTACTTC,CASSVGPRQAHEQYF,NA,TRBJ2-7,NA,TRBV9,15
TGTGCCAGCAGCCCGGATTCACTAGCGGGAGGGAATGAGCAGTTCTTC,CASSPDSLAGGNEQFF,NA,TRBJ2-1,TRBD2,TRBV6-4,16
TGTGCCAGTAGTCTCGGGACAGGGAGGTTTGTGTCGAATGAGCAGTTCTTC,CASSLGTGRFVSNEQFF,NA,TRBJ2-1,TRBD1,TRBV19,17
TGCGCCAGCAGCCACCCGCAGGAGACCCAGTACTTC,CASSHPQETQYF,NA,TRBJ2-5,NA,TRBV4-1,12
TGTGCCAGCACCTTGACAGCTAACTATGGCTACACCTTC,CASTLTANYGYTF,NA,TRBJ1-2,NA,TRBV6-1,13
TGTGCCAGCACACTAGCGGGAGGGCCGGGCGAGCAGTACTTC,CASTLAGGPGEQYF,NA,TRBJ2-7,TRBD2,TRBV6-5,14
TGTGCCAGCAGTGATTCTAGACAGGGGGGTAATACTGAAGCTTTCTTT,CASSDSRQGGNTEAFF,NA,TRBJ1-1,TRBD1,TRBV25-1,16
TGCGCCAGCAGCTTGGCCGGGGGTAGCAATCAGCCCCAGCATTTT,CASSLAGGSNQPQHF,once,TRBJ1-5,NA,TRBV5-1,15
TGTGCCAGCAGCGCGGACTACAATGAGCAGTTCTTC,CASSADYNEQFF,NA,TRBJ2-1,NA,TRBV7-2,12
TGCAGTGTTGATCCAGGCAAGGCCGGGGAGCTGTTTTTT,CSVDPGKAGELFF,NA,TRBJ2-2,NA,TRBV29-1,13
TGCGCCAGCAGTGATTCCCACTGGAACACCGGGGAGCTGTTTTTT,CASSDSHWNTGELFF,NA,TRBJ2-2,NA,TRBV10-2,15
TGTGCCAGCAGTCCTGGGACAGGGGGCACTGAAGCTTTCTTT,CASSPGTGGTEAFF,NA,TRBJ1-1,TRBD1,TRBV27,14
TGCAGCGTTGAACGCAGGGGGGCCTACAATGAGCAGTTCTTC,CSVERRGAYNEQFF,NA,TRBJ2-1,NA,TRBV29-1,14
TGTGCCAGCAGGGGACAGGGGGAAAGCTACGAGCAGTACTTC,CASRGQGESYEQYF,NA,TRBJ2-7,TRBD1,TRBV28,14
TGTGCCAGCAGCTTATCGGGGGGCGGGTCCTACGAGCAGTACTTC,CASSLSGGGSYEQYF,NA,TRBJ2-7,NA,TRBV13,15
TGTGCCAGCAGCTGGGGGGTAAGGGGGCCTGGAGGCTACACCTTC,CASSWGVRGPGGYTF,NA,TRBJ1-2,TRBD1,TRBV5-4,15
TGTGCCATCAGCCCCACGGGAGAAGAGACCCAGTACTTC,CAISPTGEETQYF,NA,TRBJ2-5,NA,TRBV10-3,13
TGTGCCTGGAGTGGGTCGGTTTACACAGATACGCAGTATTTT,CAWSGSVYTDTQYF,NA,TRBJ2-3,NA,TRBV30,14
TGTGCCAGCAGACGAGACAGAGCTAACTATGGCTACACCTTC,CASRRDRANYGYTF,NA,TRBJ1-2,NA,TRBV28,14
TGTGCCAGCAGCCGGGGAGGGGGAGGAAATGAAAAACTGTTTTTT,CASSRGGGGNEKLFF,NA,TRBJ1-4,NA,TRBV9,15
TGTGCCAGCAGCGACGAGACACCCAGGGGCCCCTTGTTATTGGAGACCCAGTACTTC,CASSDETPRGPLLLETQYF,NA,TRBJ2-5,NA,TRBV5-4,19
TGTGCCAGCAGCTTTCCCCTAGCGACAGATACGCAGTATTTT,CASSFPLATDTQYF,NA,TRBJ2-3,NA,TRBV5-6,14
TGTGCCAGCAAGCGAGCAGATACGCAGTATTTT,CASKRADTQYF,NA,TRBJ2-3,NA,TRBV6-6,11
TGTGCCAGCAGTACTGACAGGGGGCCAAAGAGCAATCAGCCCCAGCATTTT,CASSTDRGPKSNQPQHF,NA,TRBJ1-5,TRBD1,TRBV28,17
TGTGCCAGCAGCGCCCCAGGGGCTCTGGCTTTCTTT,CASSAPGALAFF,NA,TRBJ1-1,NA,TRBV9,12
TGCGCCAGCAGCTTGGTGGGGGAGGGCTACAATGAGCAGTTCTTC,CASSLVGEGYNEQFF,NA,TRBJ2-1,TRBD2,TRBV5-1,15
TGTGCTAGTGGCCCTCAATATACACTAACTAGCACAGATACGCAGTATTTT,CASGPQYTLTSTDTQYF,NA,TRBJ2-3,NA,TRBV12-5,17